Shown below are 10 T cell receptor beta chains from a single sample sequenced in a study of blood T cell repertoires in COVID-19. Libraries were prepared by immunoSEQ multiplex PCR; TCRdb keeps only in-frame clonotypes and omits some of them. The sample lists around 75,000 clones; roughly 90% were seen once. The specimen sequenced was peripheral blood. The receptors were sampled from a human donor in a cohort sampled during active COVID-19.

V is TRBV5-5 and J is TRBJ1-1, with a weak D call TRBD1 (5 bases). The CDR3 is made up of 14 amino acids. Trimming removed 5 bases at V and 0 bases at J, with 11 bases between. Looked up from germline, CDR1 is SGHKS and CDR2 is YYEKEE (reference sequence). CDR3 residues: CASRTGGVNTEAFF. The CDR3 DNA follows: TGTGCCAGCAGGACTGGGGGGGTGAACACTGAAGCTTTCTTT.

V and J are TRBV6-5 and TRBJ2-7, with D perhaps TRBD2 (6 bases). Germline V gene data show CDR1 as MNHEY and CDR2 as SVGAGI. This CDR3 contains 15 residues. The ends were cut back, 5 bases at V and 2 bases at J, with 16 bases in the middle. Here the CDR3 DNA reads TGTGCCAGCAGTCACGGGACTCAAGGGCCCTACGAGCAGTACTTC. It yields the protein CASSHGTQGPYEQYF.

The chain uses TRBV28 and TRBJ2-7; TRBD2 agrees at 9 bases. Germline V CDR1 and CDR2: MDHEN, SYDVKM. This CDR3 region has 17 residues. The ends lost 1 base at V and 2 bases at J; junction bases unmatched: 9. The chain's CDR3 is CASSLYLGVAGAYEQYF. For the CDR3, the DNA is TGTGCCAGCAGTTTATACCTCGGGGTAGCGGGAGCCTACGAGCAGTACTTC.

The chain links TRBV18 to TRBJ2-2, with unresolved D. Trimming took 1 base from V and 1 from J, leaving 7 bases between them. Per germline, CDR1 KGHSH and CDR2 LQKENI. There are 15 residues in the CDR3. This CDR3 reads CASSPLQENTGELFF. The CDR3 bases are TGTGCCAGCTCACCACTTCAGGAGAACACCGGGGAGCTGTTTTTT.

The chain employs TRBV27 and TRBJ1-2; 7 bases agree with TRBD1. With V trimmed by 4 bases and J by 4 bases, 12 bases remained unmatched. CDR1 and CDR2 (germline): MNHEY, SMNVEV (reference sequence). The length of the CDR3 is 16 residues. CDR3 nucleotides: TGTGCCAGCAGTTCCGACATTGGGACAGCCTTCTATGGCTACACCTTC. Its protein product is CASSSDIGTAFYGYTF.

This clone was seen only once. This rearrangement joins TRBV4-1 to TRBJ1-3; 7 nucleotides align to TRBD1. Germline trimming cut 0 bases from V and 2 bases from J; bases unmatched to any gene: 1. CDR3 length equals 15 residues. Germline V gene data show CDR1 as MGHRA and CDR2 as YSYEKL. In DNA, the CDR3 is TGCGCCAGCAGCCAAGATCAGGGGGCTGGAAACACCATATATTTT. Translating gives CASSQDQGAGNTIYF.

V and J are TRBV24-1 and TRBJ2-1; 7 bases are shared with TRBD2. Germline-derived CDR1 and CDR2 are KGHDR and SFDVKD. The length of the CDR3 is 15 residues. With 0 bases clipped from V and 5 bases from J, the junction kept 3 bases outside the gene matches. CDR3 amino acids: CATSDLSGTDNEQFF. CDR3 sequence (DNA): TGTGCCACCAGTGATTTGAGCGGGACGGACAATGAGCAGTTCTTC.

This chain links TRBV15 with TRBJ2-2; TRBD2 matches at 10 bases. The trim removed 1 base at V and 6 bases at J, leaving 8 bases unmatched. Germline loops: CDR1 LNHNV, CDR2 YYDKDF (reference sequence). CDR3 length: 17 amino acids. In DNA, the CDR3 is TGTGCCACCAGCAGAGTAGTAGTAGCGGGGGGCCCCGGGGAGCTGTTTTTT. It codes for CATSRVVVAGGPGELFF.

V usage is TRBV6-2 or TRBV6-3 and J usage is TRBJ2-1; 12 bases are a match to TRBD2. Germline CDR1 reads MNHEY; CDR2 reads SVGEGT. The CDR3 is 17 amino acids. J was trimmed by 6 bases and V by 2 bases; bases with no gene match: 8. For the CDR3, the DNA is TGTGCCAGCAGTTACGGGTCTAGCGGGGGGGCAGTCAATGAGCAGTTCTTC. Translated, it gives CASSYGSSGGAVNEQFF.

The chain couples TRBV19 to TRBJ1-5, with 7 bases fitting TRBD1. The CDR3 contains 14 residues. The V gene's germline CDR1 is LNHDA and CDR2 SQIVND (reference sequence). Losses at the gene ends were 6 bases for V and 2 bases for J; bases not matched to a gene: 4. In DNA, the CDR3 is TGTGCCAGTAGGACCGACAGGGGCAATCAGCCCCAGCATTTT. Residues: CASRTDRGNQPQHF.